These 20 T cell receptor beta chains were all obtained from the same sample, sequenced in a study of TIL therapy for anti-PD-1-resistant metastatic lung cancer. Time point: pre-treatment sample, taken before nivolumab and TIL therapy. Most excised metastases sampled were pleural nodules or supraclavicular lymph nodes. The immunoSEQ assay was v3. Assay used: immunoSEQ multiplex PCR; TCRdb lists only in-frame clones, some missing. This sample yields over 20,000 clones, of which over 55% are seen a single time; around 7.2% belongs to the top ten. Sample: tumor tissue, taken at baseline. These TCRs come from a person aged 25 to 80 with non-small cell lung cancer.

This clone was observed a single time. The chain links TRBV4-1 to TRBJ2-7; the match to TRBD2 covers 8 bases. V was pared by 0 bases and J by 5 bases, with 6 bases of the junction left unmatched. The CDR3 length is 15 residues. CDR1 and CDR2 from the germline V gene are MGHRA and YSYEKL. The CDR3 is CASSQDRGGLNEQYF. CDR3 DNA: TGCGCCAGCAGCCAAGATCGGGGGGGGCTAAACGAGCAGTACTTC.

The V call is TRBV10-3, the J call TRBJ1-1; tentatively, D is TRBD1 (5 bases). The CDR3 spans 13 residues. CDR1 is ENHRY and CDR2 is SYGVKD in the germline V gene. Trimming took off 6 bases at V and 7 bases at J, with 15 bases between the two ends. The CDR3 DNA sequence: TGTGCCATCAGGAACAGTGGGGGGAATGAAGCTTTCTTT. Its protein is CAIRNSGGNEAFF.

The chain couples TRBV18 to TRBJ1-2; D possibly corresponds to TRBD1 (6 bases). CDR3 size: 17 residues. The V gene's germline CDR1 is KGHSH and CDR2 LQKENI. The V end lost 5 bases, the J end lost 5 bases, and 24 bases lay between the germline ends. CDR3 sequence reads: CASSSGTSSPNGYGYTF. The CDR3 DNA is TGTGCCAGCTCATCGGGGACAAGTTCTCCCAATGGATATGGCTACACCTTC.

V gene TRBV11-2 combines with J gene TRBJ2-2; 8 bases fit TRBD1. V gave up 3 bases and J gave up 6 bases; unmatched junction bases: 6. The germline V gene encodes CDR1 SGHAT and CDR2 FQNNGV. This CDR3 comprises 15 residues. The DNA of the CDR3 is TGTGCCAGCAGCTTGCAGTCGACAGGGGCCGGGGAGCTGTTTTTT. This codes for CASSLQSTGAGELFF.

The genes are TRBV19 and TRBJ2-2; 10 bases fit TRBD1. V dropped 6 bases and J dropped 4; count of bases not matched to a gene: 8. The CDR3 loop spans 16 amino acids. Germline V CDR1 and CDR2: LNHDA, SQIVND (reference sequence). CDR3 nucleotide sequence: TGTGCCAGTAGGGGACCGGGACAGGGGATCACCGGGGAGCTGTTTTTT. Translated, it gives CASRGPGQGITGELFF.

The J gene is TRBJ1-2, the V gene TRBV10-2; 9 bases map to TRBD1. The CDR3 runs to 13 residues. J gave up 3 bases and V 11 bases, and 7 bases lay outside the gene matches. Germline V gene lookup returns CDR1 WSHSY and CDR2 SAAADI. CDR3 in DNA: TGCGCCCTCGGACAGGGGCTACACTATGGCTACACCTTC. Its protein is CALGQGLHYGYTF.

In DNA, the CDR3 is TGTGCCAGCAGCCCGTACCCAGCGGGGGGGCTGGGAGATACGCAGTATTTT. It translates to CASSPYPAGGLGDTQYF. V gene TRBV7-6 combines with J gene TRBJ2-3, with 10 bases aligning to TRBD2. Germline-derived CDR1 and CDR2 are SGHVS and FNYEAQ. This CDR3 is 17 amino acids long. The J segment lost 5 bases and the V segment lost 5 bases, leaving 13 bases of the junction unmatched.

This chain connects TRBV29-1 to TRBJ1-2, with D hard to call. V was shortened by 2 bases and J by 5 bases, with 9 bases between the two germline ends. The CDR3 spans 12 residues. Per the germline V gene, CDR1 is SQVTM and CDR2 is ANQGSEA. CDR3 in DNA: TGCAGCGTTGAAAGTTTACGGTATGGCTACACCTTC. Its protein is CSVESLRYGYTF.

This chain joins TRBV7-9 and TRBJ1-1; D not certain. Germline CDR1 and CDR2: SEHNR and FQNEAQ (reference sequence). The ends were cut back, 5 bases at V and 5 bases at J, with 9 bases in the middle. This CDR3 is 12 amino acids long. In DNA, the CDR3 is TGTGCCAGCAGCCCACAGATAACTGAAGCTTTCTTT. Protein: CASSPQITEAFF.

The chain carries TRBV7-2 and TRBJ2-6, with D possibly matching TRBD1 (5 bases). The CDR3 is made up of 19 amino acids. V was trimmed by 1 base and J by 4 bases, leaving 20 bases between them. Germline CDR1 is SGHTA and CDR2 is FQGNSA. The CDR3 spells CASSLELQGLLRGANVLTF. CDR3 nucleotide sequence: TGTGCCAGCAGCTTAGAGCTGCAGGGCTTGTTAAGGGGGGCCAACGTCCTGACTTTC.

CDR3 bases: TGTGCCAGCAGTGTCGAAGGTGGAGGCACTGAAGCTTTCTTT. This translates into CASSVEGGGTEAFF. The chain combines TRBV6-4 with TRBJ1-1, with D unclear. The V end was cut by 4 bases, the J end by 4 bases, with 13 bases between. Germline assignment: CDR1 MRHNA and CDR2 SNTAGT. This CDR3 is built from 14 residues.

This chain uses TRBV9 with TRBJ1-6; D ambiguous. From germline, CDR1 is SGDLS and CDR2 YYNGEE. The V end was cut by 4 bases, the J end by 6 bases, with 8 bases between. The CDR3 runs 13 residues. The CDR3 reads CASSPRGNSPLHF. Written as DNA, the CDR3 is TGTGCCAGCAGCCCAAGAGGTAATTCACCCCTCCACTTT.

The rearrangement joins TRBV11-3 to TRBJ1-1; a possible D gene is TRBD1 (5 bases). Germline lookup yields CDR1 SGHNT and CDR2 YENEEA. Trimming left V 2 bases short and J 8 bases short, with 9 bases between. This CDR3 has 12 amino acids. The CDR3 coding sequence is TGTGCCAGCAGCTTAACACAGGTAGAAGCTTTCTTT. This encodes CASSLTQVEAFF.

This clone was picked up one time. V is TRBV6-5 and J is TRBJ1-2; maybe TRBD1 (6 bases). V was cut by 8 bases and J by 0 bases, with 13 bases left in between. The germline CDR1 and CDR2 sequences are MNHEY and SVGAGI. The CDR3 has 14 amino acids. The CDR3 DNA is TGTGCCAGCGGGGGGGCTCCAGCTAACTATGGCTACACCTTC. As protein: CASGGAPANYGYTF.

The chain employs TRBV5-1 and TRBJ2-2; either TRBD1 or TRBD2 may supply D (5 bases each). The CDR3 contains 15 residues. V shed 6 bases and J shed 2 bases, with 14 bases lying between them. Germline V gene lookup returns CDR1 SGHRS and CDR2 YFSETQ. The CDR3 protein is CASTPGALNTGELFF. Written as DNA, the CDR3 is TGCGCCAGCACCCCCGGGGCTCTCAACACCGGGGAGCTGTTTTTT.

The chain uses TRBV19 and TRBJ1-5, with D perhaps TRBD1 (5 bases). CDR3 size: 20 residues. Per the germline V gene, CDR1 is LNHDA and CDR2 is SQIVND (reference sequence). The ends were cut back, 4 bases at V and 9 bases at J, with 34 bases in the middle. In DNA form, the CDR3 reads TGTGCCAGTAGTAATCGGAGGGGCAGGAGATACGAGGCTCATATCGGGCCCCAGCATTTT. Its protein product is CASSNRRGRRYEAHIGPQHF.

The V and J genes are TRBV11-2 and TRBJ1-4; D ambiguous. There are 15 residues in the CDR3. Germline V gene sequence: CDR1 SGHAT, CDR2 FQNNGV. The V end lost 1 base, the J end lost 0 bases, and 6 bases lay between the germline ends. The CDR3 DNA is TGTGCCAGCAGCTTAGGAGGGACAACTAATGAAAAACTGTTTTTT. This encodes CASSLGGTTNEKLFF. The full variable domain, its missing parts supplied by reference TRBV11-2 and TRBJ1-4, is EAGVAQSPRYKIIEKRQSVAFWCNPISGHATLYWYQQILGQGPKLLIQFQNNGVVDDSQLPKDRFSAERLKGVDSTLKIQPAKLEDSAVYLCASSLGGTTNEKLFFGSGTQLSVL.

V gene TRBV5-4 combines with J gene TRBJ2-3; weak D call: TRBD2 (5 bases). The CDR3 length is 13 residues. CDR1 SGHNT and CDR2 YYREEE come from the germline V gene (reference sequence). V was clipped by 5 bases and J by 8 bases, with 15 bases between them. CDR3 bases: TGTGCCAGCAGTAGCGAGGCATCAGGTACGCAGTATTTT. Translating gives CASSSEASGTQYF.

The rearrangement uses TRBV5-1 and TRBJ1-2; no clear D. Between the trimmed V and J ends, which lost 4 bases and 4 bases, there was a span of 17 bases. Looked up from germline, CDR1 is SGHRS and CDR2 is YFSETQ. The CDR3 spans 15 residues. This chain's CDR3 is CASSTDGSFAYGYTF. The CDR3 bases are TGCGCCAGCAGCACGGACGGGAGTTTTGCCTATGGCTACACCTTC.

By share of the sample, this clone is medium-sized. The chain has TRBV10-3 and TRBJ2-1; D may be TRBD1 (5 bases). The germline CDR1 and CDR2 sequences are ENHRY and SYGVKD. V was shortened by 0 bases and J by 4 bases, with 7 bases between the two germline ends. The CDR3 is made up of 14 amino acids. The CDR3, as DNA: TGTGCCATCAGTGAGTCGGGGCGGTACAATGAGCAGTTCTTC. Encoded protein: CAISESGRYNEQFF.